A single sample is the source of the 31 T cell receptor beta chains below, sequenced in a study of blood T cell repertoires in COVID-19. Sequencing was performed with immunoSEQ multiplex PCR; in TCRdb, only in-frame clones are kept and a portion is missing. This sample carries some 87,000 clones, over 70% of them seen once, and the ten largest clones take approximately 23%. Sequencing was carried out using peripheral blood. The receptors come from an elderly man with active or convalescent COVID-19.

The chain combines TRBV7-8 with TRBJ1-6, with unresolved D. This CDR3 region has 14 residues. V was pared by 1 base and J by 8 bases, with 9 bases between. Germline values: CDR1 SGHVS, CDR2 FQNEAQ. The CDR3 DNA reads TGTGCCAGCAGCTTAGAGTATCGGGATTCACCCCTCCACTTT. It is translated as CASSLEYRDSPLHF. The full variable domain, with the rest looked up from reference TRBV7-8 and TRBJ1-6, is GAGVSQSPRYKVAKRGQDVALRCDPISGHVSLFWYQQALGQGPEFLTYFQNEAQLDKSGLPSDRFFAERPEGSVSTLKIQRTQQEDSAVYLCASSLEYRDSPLHFGNGTRLTVT.

J is TRBJ2-7 and V is TRBV4-3, with D possibly matching TRBD2 (6 bases). Trimming removed 1 base at V and 6 bases at J, with 10 bases between. Germline V lookup: CDR1 LGHNA, CDR2 YSLEER. There are 13 residues in the CDR3. This CDR3 reads CASSQGRGLEQYF. The CDR3 DNA reads as TGCGCCAGCAGCCAAGGCCGGGGACTCGAGCAGTACTTC.

The chain recombines TRBV4-1 with TRBJ1-2; D possibly corresponds to TRBD1 (6 bases). The V end lost 1 base, the J end lost 8 bases, and 14 bases lay between the germline ends. The CDR3 is 14 amino acids. Germline CDR1 reads MGHRA; CDR2 reads YSYEKL. CDR3 sequence (DNA): TGCGCCAGCAGCCAAGGTACCGACAGGCAAGGCTACACCTTC. It specifies CASSQGTDRQGYTF.

The DNA for the CDR3 is TGCGCCAGCAGCTGGACTAGCGGGGGTAACGAGCAGTACTTC. Amino acids: CASSWTSGGNEQYF. The rearrangement joins TRBV5-1 to TRBJ2-7; TRBD2 matches 13 bases. Unmatched junction bases numbered 2, after V lost 3 bases and J lost 5 bases. CDR1 and CDR2 (germline): SGHRS, YFSETQ. CDR3 size: 14 residues.

This chain uses TRBV5-1 with TRBJ2-5; 11 bases line up with TRBD2. Per germline, CDR1 SGHRS and CDR2 YFSETQ. V gave up 3 bases and J gave up 0 bases; unmatched junction bases: 13. The CDR3 loop spans 19 amino acids. The CDR3 DNA sequence: TGCGCCAGCAGCTACCCGAATAAGACTAGCGGGGACTACCAAGAGACCCAGTACTTC. It encodes CASSYPNKTSGDYQETQYF.

V gene TRBV6-1 combines with J gene TRBJ1-3; TRBD1 might be the D (5 bases). Germline assignment: CDR1 MNHNS and CDR2 SASEGT. The CDR3 is made up of 16 amino acids. Trimming pared 2 bases from V and 3 bases from J, leaving 14 bases between. The CDR3 nucleotides read TGTGCCAGCAGTGAAATCCAGGGCGGCAATGGAAACACCATATATTTT. It codes for CASSEIQGGNGNTIYF.

The rearrangement uses TRBV5-6 and TRBJ1-2; D is unresolved. Per germline, CDR1 SGHDT and CDR2 YYEEEE. The ends were cut back, 2 bases at V and 4 bases at J, with 12 bases in the middle. This CDR3 comprises 14 residues. DNA of the CDR3: TGTGCCAGCAGCTTTGGTGGGGAGGTCTATGGCTACACCTTC. It encodes CASSFGGEVYGYTF.

CDR3 sequence: CASTLGLYNEQFF. CDR3 DNA sequence: TGTGCCAGCACCCTAGGACTCTACAATGAGCAGTTCTTC. This chain links TRBV12-3 or TRBV12-4 with TRBJ2-1; tentative D call: TRBD2 (5 bases). The length of the CDR3 is 13 residues. V was clipped by 7 bases and J by 3 bases, with 10 bases between them.

Written as DNA, the CDR3 is TGTGCCAGCAGCCCCCTTTCGGGCACCGCGGGGGAGACCCAGTACTTC. Amino acid sequence: CASSPLSGTAGETQYF. This chain links TRBV5-6 with TRBJ2-5, with D tentatively TRBD2 (6 bases). CDR3 length: 16 residues. Trimming took 4 bases from V and 5 from J, leaving 21 bases between them. Germline values: CDR1 SGHDT, CDR2 YYEEEE.

This clone appeared a few times. CDR3 loop: CASSQARAPLTEAFF. The CDR3 DNA reads TGCGCCAGCAGCCAAGCGCGGGCCCCCCTCACTGAAGCTTTCTTT. This rearrangement joins TRBV4-3 to TRBJ1-1; D is uncertain. The CDR3 loop spans 15 amino acids. V was shortened by 1 base and J by 4 bases, with 13 bases between the two germline ends. CDR1 is LGHNA, CDR2 YSLEER, per germline.

The chain uses TRBV2 and TRBJ1-2; no firm D call. CDR1 and CDR2 (germline): SNHLY, FYNNEI. CDR3 size: 12 residues. V dropped 2 bases and J dropped 8 bases, with 9 bases sitting between them. The chain's CDR3 is CASSEWASGYTF. The CDR3 DNA reads as TGTGCCAGCAGTGAATGGGCCTCCGGCTACACCTTC.

This clone was seen once. The V and J genes are TRBV29-1 and TRBJ2-3, with 7 bases aligning to TRBD1. The CDR3 length is 13 residues. With V trimmed by 4 bases and J by 3 bases, 4 bases remained unmatched. Germline V gives CDR1 SQVTM, CDR2 ANQGSEA. The CDR3 region is CSVAWTGTDTQYF. CDR3 coding DNA: TGCAGCGTTGCGTGGACAGGTACAGATACGCAGTATTTT.

The rearrangement uses TRBV15 and TRBJ2-1, with D maybe TRBD1 (7 bases). Germline CDR1 LNHNV, CDR2 YYDKDF (reference sequence). This CDR3 region has 15 residues. Trimming took 0 bases from V and 6 from J, leaving 12 bases between them. CDR3 in amino acids: CATSREGRGANEQFF. The CDR3 region has the DNA TGTGCCACCAGCAGAGAGGGCAGGGGGGCCAATGAGCAGTTCTTC.

The sample holds one count of this clone. This rearrangement joins TRBV3-1 (or the pseudogene TRBV3-2) to TRBJ2-3; D is perhaps TRBD2 (6 bases). The CDR3 extends over 14 amino acids. Germline lookup yields CDR1 LGHDT and CDR2 YNNKEL (reference sequence). V lost 1 base and J lost 4, with 9 bases in between. The CDR3 is CASSQGGVADTQYF. In DNA, the CDR3 is TGTGCCAGCAGCCAAGGCGGGGTTGCAGATACGCAGTATTTT.

V usage is TRBV6-5 and J usage is TRBJ1-6; D is undetermined. This CDR3 has 12 amino acids. Trimming removed 5 bases from V and 11 bases from J, with 10 bases in between. CDR1 and CDR2 from the germline V gene are MNHEY and SVGAGI. The CDR3 spells CASSTGDAPLHF. The CDR3 DNA is TGTGCCAGCAGTACGGGAGATGCACCCCTCCACTTT.

In this sample, this clone turned up a few times. The chain recombines TRBV10-3 with TRBJ2-7; 9 bases fit TRBD1. V gave up 6 bases and J gave up 0 bases; unmatched junction bases: 9. The CDR3 contains 16 residues. Per germline, CDR1 ENHRY and CDR2 SYGVKD. The CDR3 DNA sequence: TGTGCCATCAGACCCGGGACAGGGACTCCCTCCTACGAGCAGTACTTC. It yields the protein CAIRPGTGTPSYEQYF.

This chain uses TRBV7-2 with TRBJ2-5; D is possibly TRBD1 (6 bases). V lost 5 bases and J lost 5, with 24 bases in between. Germline lookup yields CDR1 SGHTA and CDR2 FQGNSA. This CDR3 comprises 17 residues. The CDR3 loop is CASSHMRGRGSVETQYF. The CDR3 DNA reads TGTGCCAGCAGCCACATGAGGGGCAGGGGAAGTGTGGAGACCCAGTACTTC. The complete variable domain, with remaining parts taken from reference TRBV7-2 and TRBJ2-5, reads GAGVSQSPSNKVTEKGKDVELRCDPISGHTALYWYRQSLGQGLEFLIYFQGNSAPDKSGLPSDRFSAERTGGSVSTLTIQRTQQEDSAVYLCASSHMRGRGSVETQYFGPGTRLLVL.

This CDR3 is CASSQDYQGLPLHF. Here the CDR3 DNA reads TGTGCCAGCAGCCAAGATTACCAGGGGTTACCCCTCCACTTT. The J gene is TRBJ1-6, the V gene TRBV3-1 (or the pseudogene TRBV3-2), with D perhaps TRBD1 (6 bases). There are 14 residues in the CDR3. V gave up 0 bases and J gave up 12 bases, with 12 bases separating them. CDR1 is LGHDT, CDR2 YNNKEL, per germline (reference sequence).

This clone was picked up one time. The chain carries TRBV9 and TRBJ2-7; TRBD2 might be the D (6 bases). This CDR3 comprises 14 residues. V dropped 4 bases and J dropped 3 bases, with 14 bases sitting between them. Germline V lookup: CDR1 SGDLS, CDR2 YYNGEE. In DNA form, the CDR3 reads TGTGCCAGCAGCCCCCGGGAGAGATACTACGAGCAGTACTTC. Residues: CASSPRERYYEQYF.

This clone appeared once. CDR3 sequence (DNA): TGTGCCAGCAGTTATGCTCCTGGGGAGGGGGAGACCCAGTACTTC. Its translation is CASSYAPGEGETQYF. V is TRBV6-5 and J is TRBJ2-5, with 7 bases matching TRBD2. The germline CDR1 and CDR2 sequences are MNHEY and SVGAGI. The CDR3 has 15 residues. The V and J ends lost 3 bases and 5 bases, in that order; junction bases with no gene match: 9.

The gene calls are TRBV28 and TRBJ2-3, with unresolved D. The CDR3 runs 15 residues. Trimming stripped 7 bases from V and 2 bases from J, with 16 bases between. From germline, CDR1 is MDHEN and CDR2 SYDVKM. The DNA of the CDR3 is TGTGCCAGCATGGGCCCCACACAACTCACAGATACGCAGTATTTT. Protein sequence: CASMGPTQLTDTQYF.

The chain joins TRBV6-5 to TRBJ1-3, with D perhaps TRBD1 (5 bases). In germline, CDR1 is MNHEY, CDR2 SVGAGI. The CDR3 has 16 residues. Deletions cut 2 bases from V and 2 bases from J, with 13 bases between. The CDR3 here is CASSYNRGHAGNTIYF. CDR3 coding DNA: TGTGCCAGCAGTTACAATCGTGGACACGCTGGAAACACCATATATTTT.

The chain is built from TRBV7-2 and TRBJ1-4, with D hard to call. CDR1 SGHTA and CDR2 FQGNSA come from the germline V gene. V lost 2 bases, J lost 3 bases, and 16 bases lay in between. This CDR3 is 17 amino acids long. The CDR3 loop reads CASSLNPARGSNEKLFF. The CDR3 coding sequence is TGTGCCAGCAGCTTAAACCCCGCCCGAGGTTCTAATGAAAAACTGTTTTTT.

This chain joins TRBV7-3 and TRBJ1-6; 10 nucleotides line up with TRBD1. This CDR3 spans 15 amino acids. Unmatched junction bases numbered 1, after V lost 4 bases and J lost 4 bases. The germline V gene encodes CDR1 SGHTA and CDR2 FQGTGA. The chain's CDR3 is CASSWTGGYNSPLHF. As DNA, the CDR3 is TGTGCCAGCAGCTGGACAGGGGGATATAATTCACCCCTCCACTTT.

CDR3 region: CASSQGLTGLREQFF. CDR3 DNA sequence: TGTGCCAGCAGCCAAGGCCTTACAGGGTTGCGGGAGCAGTTCTTC. This rearrangement joins TRBV5-4 to TRBJ2-1, with D perhaps TRBD1 (6 bases). Looked up from germline, CDR1 is SGHNT and CDR2 is YYREEE (reference sequence). V was clipped by 4 bases and J by 10 bases, with 21 bases between them. The CDR3 is 15 amino acids.

Only one count was recorded for this clone. The chain links TRBV5-4 to TRBJ1-2; 8 nucleotides match TRBD1. CDR1 SGHNT and CDR2 YYREEE come from the germline V gene (reference sequence). Germline trimming cut 4 bases from V and 8 bases from J; bases unmatched to any gene: 7. The CDR3 sequence is 13 residues long. The chain's CDR3 is CASSGDRGRGYTF. In DNA form, the CDR3 reads TGTGCCAGCAGCGGCGACAGGGGCCGGGGCTACACCTTC.

The rearrangement links TRBV2 to TRBJ2-7; a possible D gene is TRBD1 (6 bases). CDR3 length: 13 amino acids. The V gene's germline CDR1 is SNHLY and CDR2 FYNNEI. Deletions cut 6 bases from V and 3 bases from J, with 12 bases between. CDR3 nucleotides: TGTGCCAGCAGCCCTCAGGGGCTCTACGAGCAGTACTTC. Encoded protein: CASSPQGLYEQYF.

The chain links TRBV7-2 to TRBJ2-1; a possible D gene is TRBD1 (5 bases). Germline V gives CDR1 SGHTA, CDR2 FQGNSA. The CDR3 is made up of 16 amino acids. V lost 5 bases and J 10 bases, leaving 24 bases between the germline ends. In DNA, the CDR3 is TGTGCCAGCAGCGTCGGACAAGGTGCAGGAGACGACGAGCAGTTCTTC. It codes for CASSVGQGAGDDEQFF.

The V call is TRBV6-5, the J call TRBJ1-1, with D possibly matching TRBD1 (6 bases). Germline-derived CDR1 and CDR2 are MNHEY and SVGAGI. V was shortened by 6 bases and J by 6 bases, with 11 bases between the two germline ends. CDR3 length: 12 amino acids. The CDR3 DNA reads as TGTGCCAGCAGCGACAGGACGGCTGAAGCTTTCTTT. It is translated as CASSDRTAEAFF.

This rearrangement joins TRBV19 to TRBJ2-5, with 9 nucleotides matching TRBD1. The CDR3 loop spans 13 amino acids. J was trimmed by 3 bases and V by 4 bases; bases with no gene match: 0. The germline CDR1 and CDR2 sequences are LNHDA and SQIVND (reference sequence). The CDR3 bases are TGTGCCAGTAGTAGGGACAGGGAAGAGACCCAGTACTTC. Translation gives CASSRDREETQYF.

The chain couples TRBV27 to TRBJ1-4; D not resolved. The CDR3 is 14 residues long. V lost 6 bases and J lost 10, with 18 bases in between. Germline V lookup: CDR1 MNHEY, CDR2 SMNVEV (reference sequence). The CDR3 is CASSLGNPGGKLFF. CDR3 coding DNA: TGTGCCAGCAGCCTTGGTAACCCAGGTGGAAAACTGTTTTTT.